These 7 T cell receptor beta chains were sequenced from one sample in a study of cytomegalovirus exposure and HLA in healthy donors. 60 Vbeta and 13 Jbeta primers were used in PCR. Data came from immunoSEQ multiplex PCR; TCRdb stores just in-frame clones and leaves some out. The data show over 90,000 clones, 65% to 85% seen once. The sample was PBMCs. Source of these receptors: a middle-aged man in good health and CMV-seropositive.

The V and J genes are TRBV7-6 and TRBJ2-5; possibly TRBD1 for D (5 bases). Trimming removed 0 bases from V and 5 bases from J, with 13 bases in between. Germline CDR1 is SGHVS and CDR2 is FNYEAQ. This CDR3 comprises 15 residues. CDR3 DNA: TGTGCCAGCAGCTTAGCCTGGCAGGGTGCGGAGACCCAGTACTTC. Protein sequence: CASSLAWQGAETQYF.

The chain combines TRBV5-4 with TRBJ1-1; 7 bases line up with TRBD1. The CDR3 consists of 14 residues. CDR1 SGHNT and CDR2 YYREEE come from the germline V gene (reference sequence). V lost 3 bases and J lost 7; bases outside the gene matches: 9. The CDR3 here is CASSSVGQAFEAFF. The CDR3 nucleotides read TGTGCCAGCAGCTCAGTAGGACAGGCATTTGAAGCTTTCTTT. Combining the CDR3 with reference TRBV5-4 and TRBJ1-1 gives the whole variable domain ETGVTQSPTHLIKTRGQQVTLRCSSQSGHNTVSWYQQALGQGPQFIFQYYREEENGRGNFPPRFSGLQFPNYSSELNVNALELDDSALYLCASSSVGQAFEAFFGQGTRLTVV.

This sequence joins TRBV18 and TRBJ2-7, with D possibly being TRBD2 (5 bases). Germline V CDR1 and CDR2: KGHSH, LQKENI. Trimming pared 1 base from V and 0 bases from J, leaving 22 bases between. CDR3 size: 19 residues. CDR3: CASSPQPSTYESSSYEQYF. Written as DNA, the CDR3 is TGTGCCAGCTCACCACAACCTAGCACATACGAGAGTAGCTCCTACGAGCAGTACTTC.

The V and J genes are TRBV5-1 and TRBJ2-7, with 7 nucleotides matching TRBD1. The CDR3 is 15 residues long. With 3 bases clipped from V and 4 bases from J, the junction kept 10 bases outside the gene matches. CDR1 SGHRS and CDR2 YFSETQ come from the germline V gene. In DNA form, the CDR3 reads TGCGCCAGCAGCTCCGGACAGGCCGCATCATACGAGCAGTACTTC. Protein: CASSSGQAASYEQYF.

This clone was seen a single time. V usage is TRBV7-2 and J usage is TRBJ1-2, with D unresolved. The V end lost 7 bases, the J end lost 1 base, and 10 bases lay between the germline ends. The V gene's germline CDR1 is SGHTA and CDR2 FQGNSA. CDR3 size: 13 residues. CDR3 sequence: CASTLGFNYGYTF. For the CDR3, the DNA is TGTGCCAGCACCCTAGGATTTAACTATGGCTACACCTTC.

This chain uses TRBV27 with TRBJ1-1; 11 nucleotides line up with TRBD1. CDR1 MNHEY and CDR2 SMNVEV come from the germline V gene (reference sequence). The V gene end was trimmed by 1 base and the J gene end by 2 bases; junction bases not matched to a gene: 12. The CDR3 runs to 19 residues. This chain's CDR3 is CASSLFSVGQGAGNTEAFF. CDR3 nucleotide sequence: TGTGCCAGCAGTTTATTCTCCGTAGGACAGGGGGCTGGAAACACTGAAGCTTTCTTT.

The CDR3 DNA follows: TGTGCCACTAGAGCGGGAAGCACAGATACGCAGTATTTT. Protein sequence: CATRAGSTDTQYF. The chain joins TRBV10-3 to TRBJ2-3, with TRBD2 matching 7 bases. V trimming: 10 bases; J trimming: 0 bases; junction bases outside the gene matches: 4. Germline assignment: CDR1 ENHRY and CDR2 SYGVKD. This CDR3 has 13 residues.